The present T cell receptor beta chain was sequenced within a study of long-term antiretroviral therapy in people with HIV. Prior to DNA extraction, the samples held about 0.9-11 million cryopreserved PBMC. The assay used was immunoSEQ (version v3.0), run at survey level. Produced via immunoSEQ multiplex PCR; TCRdb's table is partial and in-frame only. The sample carries around 20,000 clones, around 76% recorded once. Unmatched junction bases numbered 4, after V lost 4 bases and J lost 7 bases. CDR3 length equals 12 residues. Germline V gene sequence: CDR1 SGHRS, CDR2 YFSETQ. This clone was detected once.

The sample here was unsorted PBMCs, taken 0.5 years before starting antiretroviral therapy. The receptor's source is a woman aged 45-60 years with HIV. This sequence joins TRBV5-1 and TRBJ1-1; TRBD1 aligns across 7 bases. The chain's CDR3 is CASSGGTVEAFF. CDR3 nucleotides: TGCGCCAGCAGCGGAGGGACAGTTGAAGCTTTCTTT. Looking up the rest from reference TRBV5-1 and TRBJ1-1 gives the full variable domain: KAGVTQTPRYLIKTRGQQVTLSCSPISGHRSVSWYQQTPGQGLQFLFEYFSETQRNKGNFPGRFSGRQFSNSRSEMNVSTLELGDSALYLCASSGGTVEAFFGQGTRLTVV.